The 10 T cell receptor beta chains listed next were all sequenced from one sample in a study of PD-1 blockade in classical Hodgkin lymphoma. The data were produced by immunoSEQ multiplex PCR, yet TCRdb's version contains in-frame clones alone and is incomplete. The top ten hold approximately 2.8% of the sample, which has about 25,000 clones, around 86% seen once. The time point: cycle 4 day 1 (C4D1), after less than 7 weeks of nivolumab. Relapse was seen in all patients after autologous stem cell transplantation, and brentuximab vedotin exposure was variable. Out of thawed PBMCs, magnetic negative selection purified CD4+ T cells. The source material was CD4+ T cells from blood, sampled before the fourth cycle of nivolumab. These receptors all come from a human donor with classical Hodgkin lymphoma.

This rearrangement joins TRBV2 to TRBJ1-1; 8 bases are a match to TRBD1. After removal of 2 bases from V and 3 bases from J, the junction contained 8 bases not matched to a gene. CDR1 SNHLY and CDR2 FYNNEI come from the germline V gene. CDR3 length: 16 amino acids. CDR3 DNA sequence: TGTGCCAGCAGTGAACTCCAGGGGGCCCGTTACACTGAAGCTTTCTTT. Protein sequence: CASSELQGARYTEAFF.

The chain uses TRBV19 and TRBJ1-6; TRBD1 aligns across 7 bases. J was trimmed by 9 bases and V by 6 bases; bases with no gene match: 8. The CDR3 consists of 14 residues. Germline values: CDR1 LNHDA, CDR2 SQIVND (reference sequence). The CDR3 DNA reads TGTGCCAGTAGCGATCAGGGGGTAGGTTCACCCCTCCACTTT. Translation gives CASSDQGVGSPLHF. Drawing the rest from reference TRBV19 and TRBJ1-6, the complete variable domain is DGGITQSPKYLFRKEGQNVTLSCEQNLNHDAMYWYRQDPGQGLRLIYYSQIVNDFQKGDIAEGYSVSREKKESFPLTVTSAQKNPTAFYLCASSDQGVGSPLHFGNGTRLTVT.

The rearrangement joins TRBV15 to TRBJ1-2; no clear D. Between the trimmed V and J ends, which lost 3 bases and 4 bases, there was a span of 6 bases. The CDR3 runs 12 residues. Germline assignment: CDR1 LNHNV and CDR2 YYDKDF (reference sequence). CDR3 sequence (DNA): TGTGCCACCAGCAGCCAGCTCTATGGCTACACCTTC. Protein: CATSSQLYGYTF.

The CDR3 DNA follows: TGCGCCAGCAGCTTCCGGGACGTAGGAAACACCGGGGAGCTGTTTTTT. Its translation is CASSFRDVGNTGELFF. The chain joins TRBV5-1 to TRBJ2-2; D possibly uses TRBD1 or TRBD2 (5 bases each). Per germline, CDR1 SGHRS and CDR2 YFSETQ. The CDR3 length is 16 residues. V lost 2 bases and J lost 2, with 13 bases in between.

The rearrangement links TRBV18 to TRBJ1-5; tentative D call: TRBD1 (5 bases). CDR3 size: 16 residues. V was cut by 3 bases and J by 4 bases, with 16 bases left in between. Germline V lookup: CDR1 KGHSH, CDR2 LQKENI. The CDR3 region is CASSPTTGVVNQPQHF. CDR3 nucleotides: TGTGCCAGCTCACCTACTACGGGGGTTGTGAATCAGCCCCAGCATTTT.

This chain uses TRBV10-3 with TRBJ1-1, with TRBD1 matching 9 bases. This CDR3 is 17 amino acids long. With 4 bases clipped from V and 6 bases from J, the junction kept 15 bases outside the gene matches. Germline values: CDR1 ENHRY, CDR2 SYGVKD. This CDR3 reads CAISAGTGRLVGAEAFF. The DNA for the CDR3 is TGTGCCATCAGTGCCGGGACAGGGAGGTTGGTGGGCGCTGAAGCTTTCTTT.

The chain combines TRBV28 with TRBJ1-5; 7 bases agree with TRBD1. V lost 1 base to trimming and J lost 5 bases; unmatched junction nucleotides: 8. The CDR3 runs to 16 residues. CDR1 is MDHEN, CDR2 SYDVKM, per germline. The CDR3 spells CASSLSQGEGYQPQHF. The CDR3 bases are TGTGCCAGCAGTTTATCCCAGGGGGAAGGTTATCAGCCCCAGCATTTT.

This chain uses TRBV2 with TRBJ1-3, with 9 nucleotides matching TRBD1. The CDR3 contains 15 residues. The V segment lost 6 bases and the J segment 4 bases; nucleotides outside the gene matches: 7. CDR1 and CDR2 from the germline V gene are SNHLY and FYNNEI. The CDR3 nucleotides read TGTGCCAGCAGGTTCCAACAGGGGGCAGGAAACACCATATATTTT. Amino acid sequence: CASRFQQGAGNTIYF.

The V and J genes are TRBV30 and TRBJ2-1; D possibly uses TRBD1 or TRBD2 (6 bases each). The CDR3 has 15 amino acids. V dropped 3 bases and J dropped 0 bases, with 12 bases sitting between them. Germline V gives CDR1 GTSNPN, CDR2 SVGIG (reference sequence). The CDR3 DNA sequence: TGTGCCTGGAGCCGAGGGGGGAACTCCTACAATGAGCAGTTCTTC. Its translation: CAWSRGGNSYNEQFF.

The chain carries TRBV9 and TRBJ2-2; TRBD1 agrees at 8 bases. This CDR3 contains 14 residues. Germline CDR1 is SGDLS and CDR2 is YYNGEE. The junction had 0 bases not matched to a gene; V was cut back by 2 bases and J by 3 bases. CDR3 amino acids: CASSVDRDTGELFF. The CDR3 nucleotides read TGTGCCAGCAGCGTGGACAGGGACACCGGGGAGCTGTTTTTT.